These 13 T cell receptor beta chains were sequenced from one sample in a study of T-cell reconstitution after alpha-beta-depleted transplantation in children. Preparing the TCRbeta library involved the use of unique molecular identifiers. TCRdb reprocessed the PCR reads with MiXCR, giving one entry per CDR3 protein. The sample records hundreds of thousands of distinct CDR3 sequences, around 12% being singletons. The starting material was PBMCs, obtained before TCRalphabeta/CD19-depleted stem cell transplant. These TCRs come from a girl aged 2-10 years with congenital amegakaryocytic thrombocytopenia, due to receive a stem cell transplant.

This clonotype was detected many times. The chain has TRBV7-2 and TRBJ2-6; D unresolved. Looked up from germline, CDR1 is SGHTA and CDR2 is FQGNSA. The ends were cut back, 4 bases at V and 0 bases at J, with 1 base in the middle. This CDR3 has 13 amino acids. The CDR3 loop reads CASSYSGANVLTF. Written as DNA, the CDR3 is TGTGCCAGCAGCTACTCTGGGGCCAACGTCCTGACTTTC.

This clonotype has at least ten counts. The genes are TRBV7-3 and TRBJ2-1; D call uncertain. Germline loops: CDR1 SGHTA, CDR2 FQGTGA. Trimming took 5 bases from V and 6 from J, leaving 17 bases between them. CDR3 size: 15 residues. CDR3 in amino acids: CASSPLPLTSNEQFF. Written as DNA, the CDR3 is TGTGCCAGCAGCCCGCTGCCACTTACTTCCAATGAGCAGTTCTTC.

The table lists this clonotype with many counts. V is TRBV6-1 and J is TRBJ1-4; 7 bases match TRBD1. The germline V gene has CDR1 MNHNS and CDR2 SASEGT. V dropped 5 bases and J dropped 6; count of bases not matched to a gene: 6. This CDR3 is built from 14 residues. In DNA, the CDR3 is TGTGCCAGCAGTAGACAGGGTTTAGATGAAAAACTGTTTTTT. This gives the protein CASSRQGLDEKLFF.

In this sample, this clonotype turned up a few times. V is TRBV12-3 or TRBV12-4 and J is TRBJ1-2; 7 positions match TRBD1. V was pared by 7 bases and J by 4 bases, with 15 bases of the junction left unmatched. The CDR3 is 16 residues long. The CDR3 DNA reads TGTGCCAGCACCAATCTCAGGGGGAAGCGGGGCTATGGCTACACCTTC. Translated, it gives CASTNLRGKRGYGYTF.

The chain uses TRBV29-1 and TRBJ2-5; unclear D gene. V lost 3 bases and J lost 1, with 12 bases in between. The length of the CDR3 is 14 residues. Germline V gene sequence: CDR1 SQVTM, CDR2 ANQGSEA. CDR3 residues: CSVDVGPVQETQYF. The CDR3 nucleotides are TGCAGCGTTGACGTAGGTCCAGTCCAAGAGACCCAGTACTTC.

V gene TRBV20-1 combines with J gene TRBJ1-1; 7 bases fit TRBD1. Germline V gives CDR1 DFQATT, CDR2 SNEGSKA (reference sequence). The CDR3 has 12 residues. The V gene end was trimmed by 6 bases and the J gene end by 1 base; junction bases not matched to a gene: 2. The CDR3 here is CSAWDRNTEAFF. CDR3 DNA sequence: TGCAGTGCATGGGACAGGAACACTGAAGCTTTCTTT.

This clonotype occurred a few times. V usage is TRBV5-1 and J usage is TRBJ1-2, with D perhaps matching TRBD1 (6 bases). Germline V CDR1 and CDR2: SGHRS, YFSETQ. The V end was cut by 0 bases, the J end by 0 bases, with 18 bases between. The CDR3 is 18 amino acids. DNA of the CDR3: TGCGCCAGCAGCTTGGCGGCGATAAGGGGGAGATCTAACTATGGCTACACCTTC. Translating it yields CASSLAAIRGRSNYGYTF. Complete variable domain (other parts from reference TRBV5-1 and TRBJ1-2): KAGVTQTPRYLIKTRGQQVTLSCSPISGHRSVSWYQQTPGQGLQFLFEYFSETQRNKGNFPGRFSGRQFSNSRSEMNVSTLELGDSALYLCASSLAAIRGRSNYGYTFGSGTRLTVV.

There are many counts of this clonotype. The chain links TRBV29-1 to TRBJ1-1; D is unresolved. The CDR3 is 15 amino acids. Germline CDR1 and CDR2: SQVTM and ANQGSEA. V gave up 6 bases and J gave up 3 bases, with 20 bases separating them. CDR3 residues: CSVLPVRLEDTEAFF. CDR3 sequence (DNA): TGCAGCGTCCTCCCGGTCCGACTAGAGGACACTGAAGCTTTCTTT. The full variable domain, rest sourced from reference TRBV29-1 and TRBJ1-1, is SAVISQKPSRDICQRGTSLTIQCQVDSQVTMMFWYRQQPGQSLTLIATANQGSEATYESGFVIDKFPISRPNLTFSTLTVSNMSPEDSSIYLCSVLPVRLEDTEAFFGQGTRLTVV.

In its sample, this clonotype was seen a few times. The CDR3 DNA follows: TGTGCCGGAAGGGACTCTAACTACGAGCAGTACTTC. Its protein product is CAGRDSNYEQYF. The rearrangement uses TRBV28 and TRBJ2-7; TRBD2 might be the D (6 bases). CDR3 length: 12 residues. Germline assignment: CDR1 MDHEN and CDR2 SYDVKM. V was trimmed by 11 bases and J by 3 bases, leaving 14 bases between them.

This clonotype has a count of ten or more. The chain combines TRBV5-1 with TRBJ2-2; the match to TRBD2 covers 11 bases. The CDR3 loop spans 20 amino acids. V was pared by 0 bases and J by 6 bases, with 16 bases of the junction left unmatched. Germline CDR1 and CDR2: SGHRS and YFSETQ. The CDR3 sequence: CASSLGAKTSGTLRAGELFF. The CDR3 DNA reads as TGCGCCAGCAGCTTGGGGGCAAAGACTAGCGGGACCTTACGCGCCGGGGAGCTGTTTTTT.

This clonotype was observed a handful of times. This chain joins TRBV9 and TRBJ2-5; TRBD2 matches 7 bases. Per germline, CDR1 SGDLS and CDR2 YYNGEE. This CDR3 is built from 14 residues. The J segment lost 5 bases and the V segment lost 3 bases, leaving 7 bases of the junction unmatched. CDR3 nucleotide sequence: TGTGCCAGCAGCGCGCTGGGGACTACCGAGACCCAGTACTTC. Translating gives CASSALGTTETQYF.

The gene calls are TRBV20-1 and TRBJ2-1; TRBD2 matches at 11 bases. Germline CDR1 reads DFQATT; CDR2 reads SNEGSKA (reference sequence). The CDR3 is 15 amino acids. J gave up 9 bases and V 3 bases, and 10 bases lay outside the gene matches. In DNA form, the CDR3 reads TGCAGTGCTAGCGTACTAGCGGGAGAATCTGGTGAGCAGTTCTTC. Protein sequence: CSASVLAGESGEQFF.

The V and J genes are TRBV7-8 and TRBJ1-2, with TRBD1 matching over 7 bases. J gave up 1 base and V 5 bases, and 7 bases lay outside the gene matches. The CDR3 sequence is 15 residues long. The germline V gene encodes CDR1 SGHVS and CDR2 FQNEAQ. CDR3 protein: CASSVRTGRNYGYTF. The CDR3 DNA reads TGTGCCAGCAGCGTAAGGACAGGCCGTAACTATGGCTACACCTTC.